These 5 T cell receptor beta chains originate from one sample sequenced in a study of T cells in tumors after PD-1 blockade. Sequencing used immunoSEQ multiplex PCR; TCRdb keeps in-frame clones, though not all of them. The sample consists of about 47,000 clones, approximately 80% of them appearing once. Sequenced here: PBMCs, sampled before anti-PD-1 therapy. Receptors originate from a human donor with advanced basal cell or squamous cell carcinoma (not recorded which).

This chain uses TRBV7-2 with TRBJ2-4; D not certain. The germline CDR1 and CDR2 sequences are SGHTA and FQGNSA. Trimming took 4 bases from V and 6 from J, leaving 13 bases between them. The CDR3 has 14 residues. This chain's CDR3 is CASSSPGVGNIQYF. Here the CDR3 DNA reads TGTGCCAGCAGCTCCCCCGGTGTAGGAAACATTCAGTACTTC.

The chain employs TRBV7-2 and TRBJ2-7; 16 nucleotides match TRBD2. Per germline, CDR1 SGHTA and CDR2 FQGNSA. The junction had 11 bases not matched to a gene; V was cut back by 0 bases and J by 6 bases. The CDR3 sequence is 19 residues long. The DNA of the CDR3 is TGTGCCAGCAGCTTAGCCCCGGGACTAGCGGGAGGGCCGGAGGGCGAGCAGTACTTC. It yields the protein CASSLAPGLAGGPEGEQYF.

The chain couples TRBV5-1 to TRBJ1-1; no clear D gene. The CDR3 runs 15 residues. Germline CDR1 is SGHRS and CDR2 is YFSETQ. V shed 5 bases and J shed 5 bases, with 19 bases lying between them. CDR3 residues: CASRTEGPPGTEAFF. The CDR3 nucleotides read TGCGCCAGCAGGACCGAAGGGCCGCCGGGGACTGAAGCTTTCTTT.

This clone was detected only a few times. The chain couples TRBV28 to TRBJ2-3; 7 bases align to TRBD2. The V and J ends lost 8 bases and 0 bases, in that order; junction bases with no gene match: 14. CDR1 and CDR2 from the germline V gene are MDHEN and SYDVKM. The CDR3 has 17 residues. The CDR3: CASQVGEGYPSTDTQYF. CDR3 bases: TGTGCCAGCCAGGTGGGGGAGGGATATCCTAGCACAGATACGCAGTATTTT.

This rearrangement joins TRBV7-9 to TRBJ1-1; D is perhaps TRBD1 (5 bases). V shed 4 bases and J shed 0 bases, with 12 bases lying between them. There are 15 residues in the CDR3. CDR1 SEHNR and CDR2 FQNEAQ come from the germline V gene (reference sequence). The CDR3 region has the DNA TGTGCCAGCAGCTCAGGGATATTGGTGAACACTGAAGCTTTCTTT. Translated: CASSSGILVNTEAFF.